This T cell receptor (beta chain) was sequenced in a study of patients and donors after allogeneic stem cell transplantation. TCRdb re-derived calls from the RT-PCR reads in MiXCR, one entry per CDR3 protein. Among about 960,000 distinct CDR3 sequences listed, about a sixth were seen once. With V trimmed by 5 bases and J by 6 bases, 8 bases remained unmatched. The CDR3 has 17 amino acids. Germline CDR1 SGHTA, CDR2 FQGTGA. This clonotype showed up just a few times. Source material: blood, either unsorted or a sorted T cell fraction (not recorded which). The sequence was obtained from a human donor who was either an allogeneic HSCT recipient or a stem cell or donor lymphocyte infusion donor (not recorded which). It is not recorded whose cells these are; they may come from a transplant donor. V and J are TRBV7-3 and TRBJ2-1; 15 positions agree with TRBD2. CDR3 region: CASSPYRTSGGANEQFF. The CDR3 bases are TGTGCCAGCAGCCCCTACAGGACTAGCGGGGGGGCCAATGAGCAGTTCTTC.